A single sample gave rise to the 16 T cell receptor beta chains below, sequenced in a study of identical twins. MiXCR, applied by TCRdb to the 5' RACE reads, yields one record per CDR3 protein. The table lists about 220,000 distinct CDR3 sequences, around 8.1% of them singletons. In addition, the sample was reused for a study of yellow fever vaccine responses in identical twins.

Sequencing input: memory (CD45RO+) T cells sorted from blood. These receptors all stem from a woman aged 18 to 35 in good health.

This clonotype showed up many times. The V and J genes are TRBV2 and TRBJ2-1, with TRBD2 matching 10 bases. Germline V gene data show CDR1 as SNHLY and CDR2 as FYNNEI. V gave up 0 bases and J gave up 2 bases; unmatched junction bases: 4. The CDR3 is 17 amino acids. The CDR3 spells CASSEARLAGPYNEQFF. As DNA, the CDR3 is TGTGCCAGCAGTGAAGCGAGACTAGCGGGTCCCTACAATGAGCAGTTCTTC. Full variable domain (remainder filled in from reference TRBV2 and TRBJ2-1): EPEVTQTPSHQVTQMGQEVILRCVPISNHLYFYWYRQILGQKVEFLVSFYNNEISEKSEIFDDQFSVERPDGSNFTLKIRSTKLEDSAMYFCASSEARLAGPYNEQFFGPGTRLTVL.

The chain has TRBV20-1 and TRBJ1-6, with 7 bases identical to TRBD1. CDR1 is DFQATT and CDR2 is SNEGSKA in the germline V gene (reference sequence). The CDR3 is 13 amino acids. Trimming removed 6 bases from V and 7 bases from J; junction bases left unmatched: 6. The CDR3 loop is CSAVAQGNSPLHF. In DNA form, the CDR3 reads TGCAGTGCGGTGGCACAGGGGAATTCACCCCTCCACTTT.

The genes are TRBV11-3 and TRBJ2-3, with unresolved D. V was shortened by 5 bases and J by 6 bases, with 9 bases between the two germline ends. The CDR3 totals 12 residues. Germline CDR1 SGHNT, CDR2 YENEEA. The CDR3 loop reads CASSKDQDTQYF. The CDR3 bases are TGTGCCAGCAGCAAAGACCAGGATACGCAGTATTTT.

This clonotype has just a few counts. V is TRBV6-5 and J is TRBJ2-1; D unclear. This CDR3 is built from 15 residues. V was trimmed by 10 bases and J by 0 bases, leaving 16 bases between them. Looked up from germline, CDR1 is MNHEY and CDR2 is SVGAGI. DNA of the CDR3: TGTGCCACCAGCTTACAGTTGAGCTCCTACAATGAGCAGTTCTTC. Protein: CATSLQLSSYNEQFF.

The chain uses TRBV6-1 and TRBJ2-3, with 8 bases lining up with TRBD2. The V gene end was trimmed by 8 bases and the J gene end by 7 bases; junction bases not matched to a gene: 8. Germline V gene data show CDR1 as MNHNS and CDR2 as SASEGT. The CDR3 runs to 13 residues. The CDR3 DNA is TGTGCCAGCGGGCTAGCGGGCAGAAATACGCAGTATTTT. Amino acid sequence: CASGLAGRNTQYF.

This clonotype was picked up many times. The chain combines TRBV6-2 or TRBV6-3 with TRBJ2-1, with 11 bases lining up with TRBD2. This CDR3 spans 17 amino acids. V shed 2 bases, J shed 5 bases, and the junction held 8 bases outside the gene matches. The germline V gene encodes CDR1 MNHEY and CDR2 SVGEGT. Here the CDR3 DNA reads TGTGCCAGCAGTTACCCGAGACTAGCGGGAAGAAACAATGAGCAGTTCTTC. Protein: CASSYPRLAGRNNEQFF.

This clonotype was recorded many times. The chain combines TRBV5-1 with TRBJ2-5, with TRBD1 matching 9 bases. Germline V gene lookup returns CDR1 SGHRS and CDR2 YFSETQ. CDR3 size: 16 residues. Unmatched junction bases numbered 12, after V lost 4 bases and J lost 5 bases. CDR3 DNA sequence: TGCGCCAGCAGCCCTACTCCGGGACAGGGTCAGGAGACCCAGTACTTC. Translating gives CASSPTPGQGQETQYF.

The chain couples TRBV11-1 to TRBJ2-6, with D tentatively TRBD2 (6 bases). Trimming cost V 5 bases and J 1 base, with 21 bases left between them. Germline CDR1 is SGHAT and CDR2 is FQDESV (reference sequence). The CDR3 loop spans 19 amino acids. CDR3 DNA sequence: TGTGCCAGCAGCCCAGGACCGCCTAGGACTATATCTGGGGCCAACGTCCTGACTTTC. Translated, it gives CASSPGPPRTISGANVLTF.

This clonotype occurred many times. V gene TRBV7-2 combines with J gene TRBJ2-3, with D perhaps matching TRBD2 (5 bases). In germline, CDR1 is SGHTA, CDR2 FQGNSA. Trimming removed 3 bases from V and 2 bases from J, with 9 bases in between. This CDR3 has 14 amino acids. For the CDR3, the DNA is TGTGCCAGCAGCTTCCGGGATGTCACAGATACGCAGTATTTT. This codes for CASSFRDVTDTQYF.

This clonotype has only a few counts. The J gene is TRBJ2-1, the V gene TRBV13; 13 bases match TRBD2. Germline CDR1 reads PRHDT; CDR2 reads FYEKMQ (reference sequence). J gave up 6 bases and V 0 bases, and 2 bases lay outside the gene matches. The CDR3 consists of 16 residues. As DNA, the CDR3 is TGTGCCAGCAGCTTAGGCGGACTAGCGGGGGCCAATGAGCAGTTCTTC. Translating gives CASSLGGLAGANEQFF.

The V and J genes are TRBV5-1 and TRBJ2-7; D is tentatively TRBD1 or TRBD2 (5 bases each). The V end lost 4 bases, the J end lost 7 bases, and 21 bases lay between the germline ends. Germline values: CDR1 SGHRS, CDR2 YFSETQ. CDR3 length: 15 amino acids. CDR3 DNA sequence: TGCGCCAGCAGCCCTGCGCTCACCGGAGAGGGGGAGCAGTACTTC. Translated: CASSPALTGEGEQYF.

This clonotype was recorded at least ten times. The rearrangement uses TRBV12-3 or TRBV12-4 and TRBJ2-1; D call uncertain. The V end was cut by 6 bases, the J end by 8 bases, with 17 bases between. This CDR3 comprises 14 residues. The CDR3 DNA reads TGTGCCAGCAGCCCCCATGGCCTTCCCGATGAGCAGTTCTTC. It is translated as CASSPHGLPDEQFF.

This clonotype was seen a few times. The chain carries TRBV28 and TRBJ2-1; 8 nucleotides align to TRBD1. CDR1 is MDHEN, CDR2 SYDVKM, per germline. V lost 3 bases and J lost 9; bases outside the gene matches: 4. The CDR3 consists of 13 residues. In nucleotides, the CDR3 is TGTGCCAGCAGTTTGACAGGGGAAGGTGAGCAGTTCTTC. It specifies CASSLTGEGEQFF. Together with reference TRBV28 and TRBJ2-1, the CDR3 gives the full variable domain: DVKVTQSSRYLVKRTGEKVFLECVQDMDHENMFWYRQDPGLGLRLIYFSYDVKMKEKGDIPEGYSVSREKKERFSLILESASTNQTSMYLCASSLTGEGEQFFGPGTRLTVL.

This clonotype turned up a few times. The chain joins TRBV5-1 to TRBJ2-2; 7 nucleotides match TRBD2. Germline CDR1 is SGHRS and CDR2 is YFSETQ. Trimming removed 1 base from V and 5 bases from J; junction bases left unmatched: 5. The CDR3 is 15 residues long. The CDR3 DNA sequence: TGCGCCAGCAGCTTGTACGGCGGGAGAACCGGGGAGCTGTTTTTT. Protein: CASSLYGGRTGELFF. Drawing the rest from reference TRBV5-1 and TRBJ2-2, the complete variable domain is KAGVTQTPRYLIKTRGQQVTLSCSPISGHRSVSWYQQTPGQGLQFLFEYFSETQRNKGNFPGRFSGRQFSNSRSEMNVSTLELGDSALYLCASSLYGGRTGELFFGEGSRLTVL.

The sample holds many counts of this clonotype. The rearrangement uses TRBV28 and TRBJ1-5; D is undetermined. Trimming left V 1 base short and J 5 bases short, with 6 bases between. Germline CDR1 is MDHEN and CDR2 is SYDVKM. This CDR3 has 13 amino acids. The DNA for the CDR3 is TGTGCCAGCAGTTTATCTATCTATCAGCCCCAGCATTTT. Translation: CASSLSIYQPQHF.

This clonotype was found a few times. V usage is TRBV2 and J usage is TRBJ2-5; 8 nucleotides match TRBD1. Germline values: CDR1 SNHLY, CDR2 FYNNEI. CDR3 length equals 14 residues. The V gene end was trimmed by 6 bases and the J gene end by 9 bases; junction bases not matched to a gene: 12. The CDR3 DNA reads TGTGCCAGCAGGAAGGTTGACAGGGGTCGGGCCCAGTACTTC. It encodes CASRKVDRGRAQYF. Complete variable domain (other parts from reference TRBV2 and TRBJ2-5): EPEVTQTPSHQVTQMGQEVILRCVPISNHLYFYWYRQILGQKVEFLVSFYNNEISEKSEIFDDQFSVERPDGSNFTLKIRSTKLEDSAMYFCASRKVDRGRAQYFGPGTRLLVL.